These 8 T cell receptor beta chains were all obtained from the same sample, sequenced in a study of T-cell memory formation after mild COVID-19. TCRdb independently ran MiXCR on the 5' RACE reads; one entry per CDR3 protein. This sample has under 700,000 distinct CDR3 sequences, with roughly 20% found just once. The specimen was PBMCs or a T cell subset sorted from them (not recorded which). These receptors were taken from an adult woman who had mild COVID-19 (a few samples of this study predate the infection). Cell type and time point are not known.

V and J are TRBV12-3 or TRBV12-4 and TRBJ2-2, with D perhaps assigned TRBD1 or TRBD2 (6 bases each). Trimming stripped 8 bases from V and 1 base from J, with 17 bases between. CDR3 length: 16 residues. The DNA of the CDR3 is TGTGCCAGCCGCCCGGGGGCCTGGTTGAACACCGGGGAGCTGTTTTTT. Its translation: CASRPGAWLNTGELFF.

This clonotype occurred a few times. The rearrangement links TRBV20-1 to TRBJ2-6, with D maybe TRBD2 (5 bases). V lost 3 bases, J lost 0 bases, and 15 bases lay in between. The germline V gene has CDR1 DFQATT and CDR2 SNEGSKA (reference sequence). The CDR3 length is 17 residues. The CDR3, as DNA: TGCAGTGCTAGGGATTTGGGGAGTTACTCTGGGGCCAACGTCCTGACTTTC. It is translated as CSARDLGSYSGANVLTF.

The CDR3 DNA reads as TGTGCCAGCAGCTTGGGGAGGGGAGGAAACACCATATATTTT. It specifies CASSLGRGGNTIYF. The chain combines TRBV5-5 with TRBJ1-3, with D tentatively TRBD1 (5 bases). The CDR3 has 14 amino acids. Germline-derived CDR1 and CDR2 are SGHKS and YYEKEE (reference sequence). The V gene lost 0 bases and the J gene lost 4 bases, with 8 bases spanning the gap.

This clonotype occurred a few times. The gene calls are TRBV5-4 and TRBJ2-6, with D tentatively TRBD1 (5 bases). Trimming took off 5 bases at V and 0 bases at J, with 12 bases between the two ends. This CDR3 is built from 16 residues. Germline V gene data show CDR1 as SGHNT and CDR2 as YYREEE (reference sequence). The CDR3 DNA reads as TGTGCCAGCAGTTCGACAGCCTTCTCTGGGGCCAACGTCCTGACTTTC. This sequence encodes CASSSTAFSGANVLTF. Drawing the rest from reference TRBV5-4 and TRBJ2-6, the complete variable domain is ETGVTQSPTHLIKTRGQQVTLRCSSQSGHNTVSWYQQALGQGPQFIFQYYREEENGRGNFPPRFSGLQFPNYSSELNVNALELDDSALYLCASSSTAFSGANVLTFGAGSRLTVL.

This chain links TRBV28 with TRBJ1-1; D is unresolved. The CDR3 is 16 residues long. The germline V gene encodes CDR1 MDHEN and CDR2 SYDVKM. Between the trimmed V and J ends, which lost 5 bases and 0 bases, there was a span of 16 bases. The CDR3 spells CASSPLGGYMNTEAFF. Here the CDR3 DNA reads TGTGCCAGCAGTCCCCTGGGAGGTTACATGAACACTGAAGCTTTCTTT.

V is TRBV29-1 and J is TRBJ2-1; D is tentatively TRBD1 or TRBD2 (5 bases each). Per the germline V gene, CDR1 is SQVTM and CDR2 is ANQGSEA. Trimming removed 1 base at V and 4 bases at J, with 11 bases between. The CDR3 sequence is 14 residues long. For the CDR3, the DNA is TGCAGCGTTGAAGGAAGGGACCCTTACAATGAGCAGTTCTTC. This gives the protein CSVEGRDPYNEQFF.

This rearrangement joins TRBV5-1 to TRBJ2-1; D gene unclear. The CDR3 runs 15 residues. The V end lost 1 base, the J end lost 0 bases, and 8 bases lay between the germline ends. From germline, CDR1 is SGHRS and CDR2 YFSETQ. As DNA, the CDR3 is TGCGCCAGCAGCTTGTTCTCGAGCTCCTACAATGAGCAGTTCTTC. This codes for CASSLFSSSYNEQFF.

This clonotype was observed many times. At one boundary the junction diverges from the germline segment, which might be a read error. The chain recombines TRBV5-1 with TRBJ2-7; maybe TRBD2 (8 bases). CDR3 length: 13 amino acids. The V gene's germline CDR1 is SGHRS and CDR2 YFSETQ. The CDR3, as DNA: TGTGCCAGCAGCGGGGGACAGTCCTACGAGCAGTACTTC. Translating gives CASSGGQSYEQYF.